By frequency, the clone carrying this T cell receptor (beta chain) is medium-sized. Antigen: not known. The sample belongs to a study of T cell clusters in autoimmune cytopenias. Roughly 38,000 genome equivalents of blood DNA were amplified for TRB. TRB rearrangements were amplified by touch-down multiplex PCR with mixed TRB-A/B primers. TCRdb reprocessed the multiplex PCR reads, keeping one entry per CDR3 protein, no DNA. Its clone listing holds roughly 5,100 distinct CDR3 sequences. Study-wide points: Physiological T cell clusters of healthy donors were apparently absent in primary autoimmune cytopenia patients. Exclusive TRB clusters were approximately 2.9-fold more numerous in healthy donors than in active autoimmune hepatitis.

The CDR3 has 14 residues. The same sample was also used in a study of T cell repertoires in aging, cancer and after chemotherapy. As reported in that work: Healthy donor repertoires were recorded over several months to years and showed clear clonal overlap. Healthy donors lost TCR diversity with age mainly through richness, cancer patients through richness and evenness.

Sequencing used peripheral blood. The chain employs TRBV12-3 or TRBV12-4 and TRBJ2-7; TCRdb returns TRBD1, unconfirmable since there is no DNA. The TCR originated in a human donor in good health. The CDR3 sequence is CASSLWDRVNEQYF.